This TCR beta chain was sequenced in a study of cytomegalovirus exposure and HLA in healthy donors. CDR3 length: 13 residues. V was trimmed by 5 bases and J by 8 bases, leaving 13 bases between them. Germline V CDR1 and CDR2: MGHDK, SYGVNS. Regarding the study as a whole: Beyond CMV serostatus, there was no information to go on about immune exposure. The authors assumed roughly uniform sequencing depth across donors for presence/absence analyses. Highly shared variants forming one cluster were likely a sequencing artifact. The dataset shows that most TCR sequences were rare, while some public TCRs occurred in many donors.

The PCR was carried out with 60 Vbeta primers and 13 Jbeta primers. Profiling relied on immunoSEQ multiplex PCR, and the TCRdb table lists in-frame clones only, not all of them. The sample gives 150,000 to 180,000 clones, 70% to 80% of which show up once; 4% is in the top ten. As concerns this clone: No antigen is known for it.

The material sequenced was PBMCs. The origin of this receptor is a woman aged 40 to 50 in good health and CMV-seronegative. The chain links TRBV25-1 to TRBJ1-3; D gene ambiguous. CDR3 sequence: CASSHLHGDTIYF. The CDR3 nucleotides are TGTGCCAGCAGTCACCTCCACGGGGACACCATATATTTT.